This TCR beta chain was sequenced in a study of technical replicates of blood from a handful of donors. TCRdb's copy holds only in-frame clones and misses some; the assay was immunoSEQ multiplex PCR. The repertoire holds around 60,000 clones, with 80% to 95% as singletons. This CDR3 has 14 amino acids. Unmatched junction bases numbered 1, after V lost 0 bases and J lost 5 bases. Germline V gene lookup returns CDR1 MRHNA and CDR2 SNTAGT. The sequencing input was PBMCs. The rearrangement uses TRBV6-4 and TRBJ2-1; TRBD2 matches 7 bases. The sequence derives from a human donor in good health. Some clones in this sample may be carry-over from other donors' samples. CDR3 protein: CASSDSTSHNEQFF. Written as DNA, the CDR3 is TGTGCCAGCAGTGACTCGACTAGCCACAATGAGCAGTTCTTC.